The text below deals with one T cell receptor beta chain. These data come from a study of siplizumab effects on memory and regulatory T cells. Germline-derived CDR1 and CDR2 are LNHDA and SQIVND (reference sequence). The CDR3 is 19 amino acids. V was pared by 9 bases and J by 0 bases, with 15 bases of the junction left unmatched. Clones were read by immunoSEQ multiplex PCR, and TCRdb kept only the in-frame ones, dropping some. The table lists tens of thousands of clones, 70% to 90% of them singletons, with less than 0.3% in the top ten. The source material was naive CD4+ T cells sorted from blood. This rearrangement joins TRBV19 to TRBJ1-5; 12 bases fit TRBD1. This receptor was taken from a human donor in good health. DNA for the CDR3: TGTGCCAGCCTTGCCGGGACAGGGGGCGTGGGGCATAGCAATCAGCCCCAGCATTTT. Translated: CASLAGTGGVGHSNQPQHF.